These 27 T cell receptor beta chains were all obtained from the same sample, sequenced in a study of identical twins. TCRdb passed the 5' RACE reads through MiXCR, listing each CDR3 protein once. Among about 890,000 distinct CDR3 sequences listed, approximately 13% were seen once. The same data also contributed to another study, on yellow fever vaccine responses in identical twins.

Material: PBMCs. These receptors were collected from a woman aged 18 to 35 in good health.

This clonotype was seen a few times. V usage is TRBV4-1 and J usage is TRBJ1-4; 7 nucleotides agree with TRBD1. Germline V CDR1 and CDR2: MGHRA, YSYEKL. The ends lost 3 bases at V and 8 bases at J; junction bases unmatched: 9. The CDR3 loop spans 15 amino acids. The CDR3 loop reads CASSQKSDRVEKLFF. Written as DNA, the CDR3 is TGCGCCAGCAGCCAGAAGAGCGACAGGGTCGAAAAACTGTTTTTT.

This clonotype came up a few times. CDR3 sequence (DNA): TGTGCCACCAGTGACCGGGACAGGGGAATCAACTACGAGCAGTACGTC. Its translation: CATSDRDRGINYEQYV. The chain joins TRBV24-1 to TRBJ2-7; 10 bases align to TRBD1. The ends lost 4 bases at V and 3 bases at J; junction bases unmatched: 8. The CDR3 extends over 16 amino acids. The germline gives CDR1 KGHDR, CDR2 SFDVKD.

This clonotype was counted only a few times. J is TRBJ2-2 and V is TRBV3-1; tentatively, D is TRBD2 (7 bases). V was trimmed by 0 bases and J by 6 bases, leaving 14 bases between them. Germline values: CDR1 LGHDT, CDR2 YNNKEL (reference sequence). The CDR3 runs 16 residues. CDR3 residues: CASSQEGGGVAGELFF. In nucleotides, the CDR3 is TGTGCCAGCAGCCAAGAAGGGGGAGGGGTCGCCGGGGAGCTGTTTTTT.

Note on this clonotype: A junction end diverges from the germline sequence, so it may reflect a read error. The chain carries TRBV7-9 and TRBJ2-1, with D possibly being TRBD2 (6 bases). Germline V lookup: CDR1 SEHNR, CDR2 FQNEAQ (reference sequence). The CDR3 sequence is 12 residues long. CDR3 in amino acids: CASSPPKRATNF. The DNA for the CDR3 is TGTGCCAGCAGCCCCCCCAAGCGGGCCACGAACTTC.

The chain links TRBV5-1 to TRBJ2-2; 8 nucleotides align to TRBD2. The germline V gene encodes CDR1 SGHRS and CDR2 YFSETQ. The CDR3 is 16 residues long. V shed 5 bases, J shed 0 bases, and the junction held 6 bases outside the gene matches. In nucleotides, the CDR3 is TGCGCCAGCAGTTTGAGCGGGGGTTCGAACACCGGGGAGCTGTTTTTT. Translation gives CASSLSGGSNTGELFF.

The sample holds a few counts of this clonotype. V usage is TRBV14 and J usage is TRBJ2-7; weak D call: TRBD1 (6 bases). The CDR3 covers 12 residues. The germline gives CDR1 SGHDN, CDR2 FVKESK. Trimming left V 3 bases short and J 4 bases short, with 7 bases between. The CDR3 reads CASSQTGYEQYV. CDR3 DNA: TGTGCCAGCAGCCAGACAGGTTACGAGCAGTACGTC.

A remark on this clonotype: A junction end diverges from the germline sequence, so it may reflect a read error. The chain carries TRBV5-1 and TRBJ2-1; 10 bases match TRBD2. Per germline, CDR1 SGHRS and CDR2 YFSETQ. CDR3 length: 16 amino acids. Here the CDR3 reads CTSSSYSSGSVNEQFF. CDR3 DNA: TGCACCAGCAGCTCCTACTCTAGCGGGAGTGTCAATGAGCAGTTCTTC. Supplemented by reference TRBV5-1 and TRBJ2-1, the full variable domain reads KAGVTQTPRYLIKTRGQQVTLSCSPISGHRSVSWYQQTPGQGLQFLFEYFSETQRNKGNFPGRFSGRQFSNSRSEMNVSTLELGDSALYLCTSSSYSSGSVNEQFFGPGTRLTVL.

The rearrangement links TRBV7-9 to TRBJ1-1; no reliable D call. From germline, CDR1 is SEHNR and CDR2 FQNEAQ (reference sequence). There are 13 residues in the CDR3. Deletions cut 4 bases from V and 1 base from J, with 7 bases between. This chain's CDR3 is CASSSPSNTEAFF. The CDR3 DNA follows: TGTGCCAGCAGCTCCCCTTCGAACACTGAAGCTTTCTTT.

This clonotype was recorded many times. This chain joins TRBV5-1 and TRBJ2-5; weak D call: TRBD1 (6 bases). The germline gives CDR1 SGHRS, CDR2 YFSETQ. The CDR3 has 15 residues. Trimming stripped 3 bases from V and 5 bases from J, with 17 bases between. CDR3 DNA: TGCGCCAGCAGCTCGGACAGCACACCTACGGAGACCCAGTACTTC. This translates into CASSSDSTPTETQYF. Variable domain in full (rest from reference TRBV5-1 and TRBJ2-5): KAGVTQTPRYLIKTRGQQVTLSCSPISGHRSVSWYQQTPGQGLQFLFEYFSETQRNKGNFPGRFSGRQFSNSRSEMNVSTLELGDSALYLCASSSDSTPTETQYFGPGTRLLVL.

The CDR3 DNA is TGCGCCAGCAGCCAAGAGCCGGACGCTCTTCCAGATACGCAGTATTTT. The encoded protein is CASSQEPDALPDTQYF. This chain joins TRBV4-1 and TRBJ2-3, with no clear D. The germline V and J ends were trimmed by 0 bases and 4 bases, with 14 bases remaining between them. Germline V CDR1 and CDR2: MGHRA, YSYEKL. CDR3 length: 16 residues.

This clonotype was recorded at least ten times. V and J are TRBV21-1 and TRBJ2-3. TRBV21-1 is designated a pseudogene. The CDR3 runs 12 residues. The CDR3 region has the DNA TGTGCCAGCAGCCCGACATTGGATACGCAGTATTTT. Its translation is CASSPTLDTQYF.

Only a few counts were recorded for this clonotype. This chain links TRBV7-6 with TRBJ2-4; D is possibly TRBD2 (5 bases). Germline assignment: CDR1 SGHVS and CDR2 FNYEAQ. The CDR3 length is 13 residues. The ends were cut back, 6 bases at V and 9 bases at J, with 15 bases in the middle. The CDR3 nucleotides read TGTGCCAGCAGTCCCGGGGTAGCCGGCATTCAGTACTTC. Residues: CASSPGVAGIQYF.

The chain links TRBV4-2 to TRBJ2-1; 12 positions agree with TRBD2. The CDR3 runs 15 residues. With V trimmed by 5 bases and J by 8 bases, 7 bases remained unmatched. Germline lookup yields CDR1 LGHNA and CDR2 YNFKEQ. The CDR3 DNA reads as TGTGCCAGCAGCATTCCTAGCGGGGGGGATGATGAGCAGTTCTTC. It codes for CASSIPSGGDDEQFF.

This clonotype was detected many times. V usage is TRBV7-9 and J usage is TRBJ2-2, with 9 positions matching TRBD1. J lost 1 base, V lost 6 bases, and 6 bases had no gene match. The germline gives CDR1 SEHNR, CDR2 FQNEAQ (reference sequence). This CDR3 is built from 16 residues. In DNA form, the CDR3 reads TGTGCCAGCAGTCATCCGGGACAGGGGAACACCGGGGAGCTGTTTTTT. Amino acids: CASSHPGQGNTGELFF.

A few counts support this clonotype. The V and J genes are TRBV10-3 and TRBJ1-2; weak D call: TRBD1 (6 bases). V lost 8 bases and J lost 1, with 14 bases in between. CDR1 and CDR2 (germline): ENHRY, SYGVKD. The length of the CDR3 is 14 residues. The CDR3 nucleotides are TGTGCCATCGGGGTAGACAGGCGTAACTATGGCTACACCTTC. Protein product: CAIGVDRRNYGYTF.

V usage is TRBV11-3 and J usage is TRBJ2-2; no clear D. Trimming shortened V by 0 bases and J by 8 bases, and 10 bases separated the two germline ends. Germline V CDR1 and CDR2: SGHNT, YENEEA. This CDR3 contains 14 residues. The CDR3: CASSLEETRGELFF. The CDR3 coding sequence is TGTGCCAGCAGCTTAGAGGAGACACGAGGGGAGCTGTTTTTT.

With regard to this clonotype: An end of the junction differs from the germline gene, which may be a read error. The chain employs TRBV5-6 and TRBJ2-5; 7 bases line up with TRBD1. CDR1 and CDR2 from the germline V gene are SGHDT and YYEEEE. The CDR3 is 14 residues long. The DNA for the CDR3 is TGTGCCAGCGGCTTTGGACAGGTACAAGAGACCCAGTACTTC. Its protein is CASGFGQVQETQYF.

This clonotype was detected ten times or more. This chain connects TRBV20-1 to TRBJ2-1; 8 bases fit TRBD2. V shed 5 bases, J shed 8 bases, and the junction held 14 bases outside the gene matches. Germline values: CDR1 DFQATT, CDR2 SNEGSKA (reference sequence). The CDR3 is made up of 15 amino acids. The CDR3 DNA reads as TGCAGTGCTCACCCCGGGACTAGACCCCTTTATGAGCAGTTCTTC. The encoded protein is CSAHPGTRPLYEQFF.

This clonotype occurred a few times. Its ends do not fully match the called genes, so a read error is possible. The chain combines TRBV2 with TRBJ2-2; 12 bases are shared with TRBD1. CDR1 SNHLY and CDR2 FYNNEI come from the germline V gene. CDR3 size: 19 residues. The CDR3 DNA reads as TGTGCCAGCAGTAACCTGGGGACAGGGGGCATCTTGAACGCCGGGGAGCTGTTTTTT. Amino acid sequence: CASSNLGTGGILNAGELFF.

This clonotype was found once. The V and J genes are TRBV20-1 and TRBJ2-7; TRBD1 is a possible D gene (6 bases). Germline CDR1 DFQATT, CDR2 SNEGSKA (reference sequence). The germline V and J ends were trimmed by 4 bases and 0 bases, with 10 bases remaining between them. The length of the CDR3 is 13 residues. CDR3 protein: CSANGQSSYEQYV. CDR3 nucleotide sequence: TGCAGTGCTAATGGACAGAGCTCCTACGAGCAGTACGTC.

The chain carries TRBV3-1 and TRBJ2-2, with 7 positions matching TRBD2. CDR3 size: 13 residues. Germline V gene data show CDR1 as LGHDT and CDR2 as YNNKEL (reference sequence). The V segment lost 1 base and the J segment 15 bases; nucleotides outside the gene matches: 8. The CDR3 loop reads CASSQGPGGLLFF. The DNA for the CDR3 is TGTGCCAGCAGCCAAGGCCCGGGGGGTTTGTTGTTTTTT.

The V and J genes are TRBV4-2 and TRBJ2-1, with TRBD2 matching over 13 bases. The V segment lost 0 bases and the J segment 7 bases; nucleotides outside the gene matches: 3. The CDR3 is made up of 16 amino acids. Germline CDR1 reads LGHNA; CDR2 reads YNFKEQ. The CDR3 here is CASSQEGTSGVNEQFF. The CDR3 DNA reads as TGTGCCAGCAGCCAAGAGGGGACTAGCGGGGTGAATGAGCAGTTCTTC.

In its sample, this clonotype was seen a few times. This rearrangement joins TRBV4-1 to TRBJ2-5; D is uncertain. V was shortened by 4 bases and J by 1 base, with 13 bases between the two germline ends. There are 15 residues in the CDR3. From germline, CDR1 is MGHRA and CDR2 YSYEKL. Written as DNA, the CDR3 is TGCGCCAGCAGCCCGGCCGAGAACTTCCAAGAGACCCAGTACTTC. This codes for CASSPAENFQETQYF.

The J gene is TRBJ2-7, the V gene TRBV6-5; 9 bases are shared with TRBD2. Trimming took 4 bases from V and 5 from J; bases not matched to a gene: 9. Germline-derived CDR1 and CDR2 are MNHEY and SVGAGI. This CDR3 is built from 15 residues. CDR3 bases: TGTGCCAGCAGTTGGGCGGGGGGGGTTTACGACGAGCAGTACTTC. It is translated as CASSWAGGVYDEQYF.

This clonotype was observed a few times. The V and J genes are TRBV2 and TRBJ2-1, with D possibly matching TRBD1 (5 bases). Trimming shortened V by 2 bases and J by 15 bases, and 14 bases separated the two germline ends. This CDR3 has 12 amino acids. CDR1 is SNHLY and CDR2 is FYNNEI in the germline V gene. The CDR3 reads CASSERGFWMFF. The CDR3 nucleotides read TGTGCCAGCAGTGAAAGGGGCTTTTGGATGTTCTTC.

This clonotype has a handful of counts. V gene TRBV6-2 or TRBV6-3 combines with J gene TRBJ2-5; TRBD1 matches 7 bases. CDR3 length: 15 residues. V gave up 4 bases and J gave up 4 bases; unmatched junction bases: 9. CDR1 is MNHEY and CDR2 is SVGEGT in the germline V gene. CDR3: CASSFLDRERETQYF. As DNA, the CDR3 is TGTGCCAGCAGTTTCCTCGACAGGGAACGAGAGACCCAGTACTTC.

This chain connects TRBV5-6 to TRBJ2-1; TRBD2 matches at 11 bases. V was pared by 4 bases and J by 5 bases, with 5 bases of the junction left unmatched. The CDR3 contains 15 residues. Looked up from germline, CDR1 is SGHDT and CDR2 is YYEEEE. The CDR3 DNA reads as TGTGCCAGCAGCGACTTGGGACTAGCGGACAATGAGCAGTTCTTC. It translates to CASSDLGLADNEQFF.